Listed below are T cell receptor beta chains from one sample, sequenced in a study of blood T cell repertoires in COVID-19. Generated by immunoSEQ multiplex PCR, the TCRdb table keeps only in-frame clones and is missing some. The sample has a few hundred thousand clones, approximately 83% seen once; the top ten hold around 3.6%. Source material: PBMCs or T cells enriched from blood (not recorded which). The receptors derive from a man aged 50-59 years who had recovered from COVID-19. The CDR3 runs from the conserved cysteine through the conserved F or W. Fields, in order: clone size, J gene, V gene, D gene, CDR3 DNA, CDR3 protein. D genes are given only for firm matches. Where a row states a size, it is once, few, many or the class of an expanded clone; other rows omit it.

NA	TRBJ1-1	TRBV19	TRBD1	TGTGCCAGTAGTATAGTATCGGGACAGGGCAGGGGTGAAGCTTTCTTT	CASSIVSGQGRGEAFF
few	TRBJ2-3	TRBV7-8	NA	TGTGCCAGCAGCTTAGCGGGGGGTAATACGCAGTATTTT	CASSLAGGNTQYF
NA	TRBJ1-1	TRBV27	NA	TGTGCCAGCAGTTTCTTGGCCGCGGGGTACACTGAAGCTTTCTTT	CASSFLAAGYTEAFF
NA	TRBJ1-3	TRBV19	NA	TGTGCCAGTAGTAGAACACAGGGTACTGGAAACACCATATATTTT	CASSRTQGTGNTIYF
NA	TRBJ1-2	TRBV2	NA	TGTGCCAGCAGTGTAACAACAGGAGCCAACTATGGCTACACCTTC	CASSVTTGANYGYTF
NA	TRBJ1-1	TRBV11-3	NA	TGTGCCAGCAGCTTAGATACCGGAGTCCCACGGAAAGCTTTCTTT	CASSLDTGVPRKAFF
NA	TRBJ1-5	TRBV6-1	NA	TGTGCCAGCAGTGAAAGGTCCGTCTGGACAGAGAATCAGCCCCAGCATTTT	CASSERSVWTENQPQHF
NA	TRBJ2-1	TRBV7-9	TRBD1	TGTGCCAGCAAAGGGACAGGGCATTTAGGGCAGTTCTTC	CASKGTGHLGQFF
NA	TRBJ1-5	TRBV10-3	NA	TGTGCCATCAGTGATGCAGGGAGCAATCAGCCCCAGCATTTT	CAISDAGSNQPQHF
once	TRBJ2-1	TRBV24-1	TRBD2	TGTGCCACCAGTGACTCACTAGCGGGCCCTTACAATGAGCAGTTCTTC	CATSDSLAGPYNEQFF
NA	TRBJ2-7	TRBV11-2	TRBD1	TGTGCCAGCAGCTCTGGACAGGGCTCCTACGAGCAGTACTTC	CASSSGQGSYEQYF